This TCR beta chain was identified in a study of human T cells and chemical hapten exposure. General study results and limits: Donors had alopecia, so their immune response may differ from healthy people's.

V lost 2 bases, J lost 7 bases, and 8 bases stayed unmatched. In germline, CDR1 is DFQATT, CDR2 SNEGSKA (reference sequence). The CDR3 is 14 amino acids. This clonotype was counted only a few times. No antigen is known for it. TCRdb used MiXCR to reprocess the RACE reads, holding one entry per CDR3 protein. The sample lists 85,000 to 95,000 distinct CDR3 sequences, around 10% occurring once. Time point indicated: patch test 2, 6 weeks after DPC sensitization. Specified treatment: therapeutic diphenylcyclopropenone sensitization with weekly scalp DPC. The source material was whole blood, sampled in connection with sensitization to the hapten diphenylcyclopropenone (DPC). The gene calls are TRBV20-1 and TRBJ2-1, with TRBD2 matching over 7 bases. This TCR was recovered from a man aged 40-50 years with alopecia areata. Some clones in this sample may be carry-over from other donors' samples. This CDR3 reads CSARRTSGMNEQFF. The CDR3 DNA sequence: TGCAGTGCTAGAAGGACTAGTGGAATGAATGAGCAGTTCTTC.